The entry below gives a single TCR beta chain sequence along with its context. Its specificity is unknown. This sample stems from a study of beta chain features in type 1 diabetes. Every bit of the isolated RNA underwent reverse transcription, so sequencing read expressed TCRB transcripts. Deep immunoSEQ sequencing covered naive, central memory and regulatory T cell samples. The data were produced by immunoSEQ multiplex PCR, yet TCRdb's version contains in-frame clones alone and is incomplete. This sample has 600,000 or so clones, with around 12% found just once. Whole-study results and caveats: Shortening of TCRB CDR3s, moderate but significant, appeared in all four CD4+ subsets of Type 1 diabetes patients. Small HLA sub-analyses could not settle whether HLA shapes TCRB rearrangement.

Germline lookup yields CDR1 SNHLY and CDR2 FYNNEI. The V gene end was trimmed by 3 bases and the J gene end by 5 bases; junction bases not matched to a gene: 5. CDR3 size: 15 residues. The specimen sequenced was naive CD4+ T cells from blood. This sequence originates from a man in his thirties or forties with type 1 diabetes. V gene TRBV2 combines with J gene TRBJ2-2; 8 bases agree with TRBD2. The CDR3 protein is CASSDRGGQTGELFF. CDR3 DNA: TGTGCCAGCAGTGACCGGGGGGGTCAGACCGGGGAGCTGTTTTTT.